This T cell receptor (beta chain) was captured in a study of blood T cell repertoires in COVID-19. For this clone: Distinct nucleotide sequences in the sample also encode this CDR3.

Under the authors' procedure: Amplification of reference gene primers was used by the study to estimate nucleated cell counts. Profiling relied on immunoSEQ multiplex PCR, and the TCRdb table lists in-frame clones only, not all of them. V and J calls and clone size are given by that table; D and trimming were obtained from the DNA. The sample has tens of thousands of clones; approximately 90% are singletons. Germline trimming cut 5 bases from V and 8 bases from J; bases unmatched to any gene: 10. From germline, CDR1 is MDHEN and CDR2 SYDVKM. CDR3 length: 15 residues. The clonotype comes from a man in his sixties with acute or convalescent COVID-19. Material for sequencing was peripheral blood. The genes are TRBV28 and TRBJ1-4; 8 positions agree with TRBD1. DNA for the CDR3: TGTGCCAGCAGTCCCCCGGACAGGGTTAGAGAAAAACTGTTTTTT. Its translation: CASSPPDRVREKLFF.